This T cell receptor beta chain is drawn from a study of T-cell memory formation after mild COVID-19. Study details: TCR clustering was largely donor specific.

Using its own MiXCR run on the 5' RACE reads, TCRdb lists one record per CDR3 protein. This table holds fewer than 400,000 distinct CDR3 sequences, 16% found once. This clonotype has a handful of counts. Its cognate antigen is unknown. Overall study findings and caveats: Of the contracting clones, CD4+ ones lay mainly in CM and EM, and CD8+ ones in EMRA.

The length of the CDR3 is 13 residues. V lost 10 bases to trimming and J lost 7 bases, with 14 bases between them. Sequencing was done on a sample of PBMCs or a T cell subset sorted from them (not recorded which). The chain recombines TRBV12-3 or TRBV12-4 with TRBJ1-6; D gene ambiguous. The source is a man younger than 30 who had mild COVID-19 (a few samples of this study predate the infection). Cell type and time point are not known. The CDR3: CAIRASHNSPLHF. The DNA of the CDR3 is TGTGCCATACGCGCATCTCACAATTCACCCCTCCACTTT.